This T cell receptor (beta chain) was sequenced for a study of shared clonotypes between healthy human individuals (dated by TCRdb to about 2020). Turning to the overall study: The cohort included three men and a couple of women between 18 and 49 years of age. The study deeply sequenced blood TCR repertoires of five healthy adults to estimate repertoire size and the extent of clonotype sharing between individuals. To increase sequencing depth and limit assay-specific biases, different laboratories used diverse techniques to prepare libraries and sequence TCR repertoires. Each donor's leukapheresis produced roughly between roughly 0.85 and 9 billion PBMCs. The investigation overall reported the following: Sampling was restricted to blood, and TCR repertoires in tissues likely differ from the TCR repertoires found in blood. Pairwise subsampling led to the expectation that sequencing depth would affect the degree of clonotype sharing among donors. Because the study included a small number of donors, the genetic and exposure-history diversity represented was limited.

Using the deep immunoSEQ assay, TCR CDR3 regions were amplified from genomic DNA by multiplex PCR. For each cell subset, the extracted genomic DNA was distributed evenly across all wells of several immunoSEQ 96-well plates, and each plate served as one replicate. For unsorted PBMC, roughly 300 ng of genomic DNA, equivalent to around 30,000 T cell genomes, went into each replicate PCR. Ten immunoSEQ deep assay plates were used to sequence the unsorted PBMC genomic DNA. Purified libraries were measured with a Qubit 3.0 fluorometer, size-checked on a Bioanalyzer 2100, and measured again with the KAPA Library Quantification kit. Each immunoSEQ 96-well plate was sequenced on its own single-read 150-cycle Illumina NextSeq 550 flow cell. In the original analysis: Because only junctional sequences without quality scores were contained in the immunoSEQ output, filtering matching that applied to full-length reads could not be performed. To assign V/J genes and CDR3, sequences were annotated using PyIR, a Python wrapper for IgBLAST v1.9, with IMGT germline references. Reads with weak V/J assignments (E-value above 1e-6), missing CDR3, stop codons, out-of-frame junctions, or ambiguous translated residues were removed. V3J clonotypes were defined as sequences sharing an identical inferred V gene, J gene, and CDR3 amino acid sequence. Percentage overlap between repertoires was calculated by dividing the number of shared unique clonotypes by the size of the smaller repertoire. Richness of each repertoire was evaluated using RTK rarefaction, the Chao1 estimator, and Recon v2.1 estimates of unobserved clonotypes. TCRdb carries this immuneACCESS record with in-frame sequences only. Its versions omit some clonotypes, under half of them owing to an unresolved V gene in the studies checked, with the rest unexplained. The V and J calls and clone size are taken from that table; D and trimming were inferred from the DNA. For this sample the table gives about 490,000 clones, of which less than 80% were detected only once. The ten top clones hold approximately 12% of the sample.

Reading from cysteine to phenylalanine, the CDR3 counts 17 amino acids. This entry keeps only the CDR3 DNA: 51 bases, framed from base 1. The germline V gene sets CDR1 to KGHSH and CDR2 to LQKENI. V sheds 0 bases and J sheds 4 bases, leaving 15 bases between their ends. For this clone: This clone's antigen is unknown. Base qualities are not recorded, but no much larger clone differs from it by a single base.

Healthy HIV-negative adults with no recently reported acute infections or vaccinations were included as donors. Every donor was a Caucasian adult living in Nashville, Tennessee, USA. For unsorted samples, 80 million to 100 million PBMCs were counted, and genomic DNA was extracted using the QIAamp DNA Blood Mini kit. Blood was obtained by leukapheresis, after which PBMCs were separated by Ficoll-Histopaque density gradient centrifugation and cryopreserved in liquid nitrogen vapor phase. This receptor was identified in a woman between 40 and 50 years old in good health. Some clones in this sample may be carry-over from other donors' samples. The specimen was PBMCs. The rearrangement combines TRBV18 with TRBJ2-2, and perhaps TRBD1 as D gene, on 5 matching bases. The nucleotides are TGTGCCAGCTCACCACCGGAGACAGCCGTGGGCACCGGGGAGCTGTTTTTT. Translated, it gives CASSPPETAVGTGELFF.